One and the same sample provided the 2 T cell receptor beta chains below, sequenced in a study of blood T cell repertoires in COVID-19. Data came from immunoSEQ multiplex PCR; TCRdb stores just in-frame clones and leaves some out. Counted here are around 300,000 clones, 83% occurring once; the ten biggest clones make up about 2.7%. Material for sequencing was peripheral blood. These receptors came from a man between 25 and 39 years old with active or convalescent COVID-19.

V usage is TRBV7-3 and J usage is TRBJ2-7, with D perhaps matching TRBD1 (6 bases). V dropped 0 bases and J dropped 3 bases, with 9 bases sitting between them. Germline lookup yields CDR1 SGHTA and CDR2 FQGTGA. The CDR3 has 14 amino acids. This CDR3 is CASSLTGASYEQYF. The DNA of the CDR3 is TGTGCCAGCAGCTTAACGGGGGCTAGCTACGAGCAGTACTTC.

In DNA form, the CDR3 reads TGTGCCAGCAGCGCAAAAATTGCGATCTCTGGGGCCAACGTCCTGACTTTC. The encoded protein is CASSAKIAISGANVLTF. This sequence joins TRBV9 and TRBJ2-6; D is uncertain. Trimming stripped 3 bases from V and 0 bases from J, with 13 bases between. This CDR3 spans 17 amino acids. CDR1 and CDR2 (germline): SGDLS, YYNGEE.